These T cell receptor beta chains were read from a single sample in a study of T cells in narcolepsy. Data came from immunoSEQ multiplex PCR; TCRdb stores just in-frame clones and leaves some out. The table records 25,000 to 35,000 clones, 60% to 85% of them present only once. The sample comprised memory (CD45RA-) CD4+ T cells from blood. The origin of the receptors is a human donor in good health. CDR3s leave out the opening cysteine and the closing phenylalanine or tryptophan.

TRBJ2-7	TRBV6-1	ASRVKQGGGGEQY
TRBJ2-7	TRBV15	ATSRERESSYEQY
TRBJ1-2	TRBV19	ASTKLTGTGNNYGYT
TRBJ2-4	TRBV28	ASSPSGMGRGNIQY
TRBJ2-7	TRBV6-1	ASSYGTQGQQY
TRBJ1-1	TRBV5-1	ASRRLADSTEAF
TRBJ1-1	TRBV19	ASSIDTEAF
TRBJ2-1	TRBV6-4	ASSAVAGVGNEQF
TRBJ2-7	TRBV7-9	ASSLAGVSYEQY
TRBJ2-3	TRBV14	ASSRKGFTDTQY
TRBJ1-4	TRBV29-1	SVLPGQDEKLF
TRBJ2-1	TRBV6-1	ASSEGRRVSYNEQF
TRBJ2-7	TRBV5-1	ASAPGTIFDEQY